Below, 21 T cell receptor beta chains from the same sample are listed, as sequenced in a study of blood T cells in healthy people across ages. The authors ran a second PCR of about 6 to 11 cycles using a sample-barcoded 5' primer and a J-beta primer mix. TCRdb re-derived calls from the 5' RACE reads in MiXCR, one entry per CDR3 protein. The sample lists 660,000 or so distinct CDR3 sequences; 58% were seen once. Sequencing was performed on blood. These receptors were collected from a man in his 60s in good health.

V gene TRBV10-3 combines with J gene TRBJ2-5; 10 positions agree with TRBD2. The CDR3 spans 14 residues. Germline loops: CDR1 ENHRY, CDR2 SYGVKD. J lost 4 bases, V lost 5 bases, and 4 bases had no gene match. The CDR3 sequence: CAISTTSGTETQYF. CDR3 sequence (DNA): TGTGCCATCAGTACAACTAGCGGGACAGAGACCCAGTACTTC.

This chain uses TRBV13 with TRBJ2-5; D is unresolved. The CDR3 extends over 16 amino acids. Trimming shortened V by 4 bases and J by 0 bases, and 15 bases separated the two germline ends. Germline CDR1 PRHDT, CDR2 FYEKMQ (reference sequence). The CDR3 nucleotides read TGTGCCAGCAGCTCCCTACTCGGCCCGTACCAAGAGACCCAGTACTTC. Its protein product is CASSSLLGPYQETQYF.

The chain recombines TRBV7-6 with TRBJ1-3; D might be TRBD1 (5 bases). CDR1 is SGHVS, CDR2 FNYEAQ, per germline. The CDR3 extends over 16 amino acids. The V end was cut by 1 base, the J end by 0 bases, with 10 bases between. The CDR3: CASSLGGAVSGNTIYF. The CDR3 DNA reads TGTGCCAGCAGCTTAGGGGGCGCCGTCTCTGGAAACACCATATATTTT. Based on the CDR3 plus reference TRBV7-6 and TRBJ1-3, the full variable domain is GAGVSQSPRYKVTKRGQDVALRCDPISGHVSLYWYRQALGQGPEFLTYFNYEAQQDKSGLPNDRFSAERPEGSISTLTIQRTEQRDSAMYRCASSLGGAVSGNTIYFGEGSWLTVV.

This rearrangement joins TRBV18 to TRBJ1-2; D remains ambiguous. The CDR3 runs 17 residues. The V gene's germline CDR1 is KGHSH and CDR2 LQKENI. V was trimmed by 1 base and J by 0 bases, leaving 15 bases between them. This chain's CDR3 is CASSPQGMARANYGYTF. The CDR3 coding sequence is TGTGCCAGCTCACCACAAGGAATGGCCCGAGCTAACTATGGCTACACCTTC.

The chain uses TRBV2 and TRBJ1-1; 7 bases match TRBD1. The germline CDR1 and CDR2 sequences are SNHLY and FYNNEI. The trim removed 7 bases at V and 1 base at J, leaving 6 bases unmatched. This CDR3 is built from 14 residues. The chain's CDR3 is CASKPGTANTEAFF. The CDR3 DNA is TGTGCCAGCAAACCCGGGACAGCGAACACTGAAGCTTTCTTT. Supplemented by reference TRBV2 and TRBJ1-1, the full variable domain reads EPEVTQTPSHQVTQMGQEVILRCVPISNHLYFYWYRQILGQKVEFLVSFYNNEISEKSEIFDDQFSVERPDGSNFTLKIRSTKLEDSAMYFCASKPGTANTEAFFGQGTRLTVV.

In its sample, this clonotype was seen once. The chain joins TRBV24-1 to TRBJ2-5, with 7 positions matching TRBD2. Trimming at V came to 5 bases and at J to 5 bases, leaving 7 bases not matched to a gene. CDR1 KGHDR and CDR2 SFDVKD come from the germline V gene. The CDR3 consists of 14 residues. The CDR3 region has the DNA TGTGCCACCAGTGTGGGGCAGGGAGGGGAGACCCAGTACTTC. Amino acid sequence: CATSVGQGGETQYF.

The chain is built from TRBV6-2 or TRBV6-3 and TRBJ2-5; 8 bases line up with TRBD1. The V segment lost 2 bases and the J segment 5 bases; nucleotides outside the gene matches: 7. CDR3 size: 15 residues. Germline assignment: CDR1 MNHEY and CDR2 SVGEGT. The chain's CDR3 is CASSYPGGSAETQYF. As DNA, the CDR3 is TGTGCCAGCAGTTACCCAGGGGGCAGTGCGGAGACCCAGTACTTC.

The CDR3 bases are TGTGCCAGCAGTTTCGGGGGGGGGAACTACAATGAGCAGTTCTTC. This codes for CASSFGGGNYNEQFF. The J gene is TRBJ2-1, the V gene TRBV12-3 or TRBV12-4, with TRBD2 matching 8 bases. The CDR3 is 15 amino acids. Trimming took 3 bases from V and 3 from J; bases not matched to a gene: 4.

V and J are TRBV12-3 or TRBV12-4 and TRBJ2-3; the match to TRBD2 covers 7 bases. The trim removed 8 bases at V and 2 bases at J, leaving 4 bases unmatched. The CDR3 totals 13 residues. CDR3 sequence (DNA): TGTGCCAGCGCGGGGGAAAACACAGATACGCAGTATTTT. As protein: CASAGENTDTQYF.

The chain recombines TRBV14 with TRBJ2-1; 9 bases map to TRBD2. This CDR3 is built from 16 residues. V lost 4 bases and J lost 5; bases outside the gene matches: 9. Germline V CDR1 and CDR2: SGHDN, FVKESK. The CDR3, as DNA: TGTGCCAGCAGCCGGCGGGGGGGGCCCGCCCACAATGAGCAGTTCTTC. It specifies CASSRRGGPAHNEQFF.

This CDR3 reads CASRDRSGGGAYEQYF. The CDR3 DNA reads as TGTGCCAGCAGGGACCGTTCGGGCGGGGGGGCCTACGAGCAGTACTTC. The V gene is TRBV2, the J gene TRBJ2-7, with 9 bases aligning to TRBD2. The V and J ends lost 6 bases and 2 bases, in that order; junction bases with no gene match: 11. CDR1 is SNHLY, CDR2 FYNNEI, per germline. The CDR3 loop spans 16 amino acids.

As to this clonotype: This could be a read error, since a much larger clone is one nucleotide away. DNA of the CDR3: TGTGCCAGCAGCCAATGGGGGGGGGACACTGAAGCTTTCTTT. This encodes CASSQWGGDTEAFF. The V and J genes are TRBV14 and TRBJ1-1, with D perhaps matching TRBD1 (5 bases). This CDR3 is built from 14 residues. With 2 bases removed from V and 3 bases from J, the gap between germline ends came to 10 bases. CDR1 is SGHDN, CDR2 FVKESK, per germline. Using reference TRBV14 and TRBJ1-1 for the parts outside the CDR3, the full variable domain is EAGVTQFPSHSVIEKGQTVTLRCDPISGHDNLYWYRRVMGKEIKFLLHFVKESKQDESGMPNNRFLAERTGGTYSTLKVQPAELEDSGVYFCASSQWGGDTEAFFGQGTRLTVV.

This clonotype was picked up a small number of times. This chain uses TRBV9 with TRBJ2-7; 9 positions agree with TRBD2. The last part of the DNA fits TRBJ2-5 better; the J call may be wrong. Germline assignment: CDR1 SGDLS and CDR2 YYNGEE. CDR3 size: 16 residues. CDR3 sequence reads: CASTKDDLAGQETQYF. The CDR3 DNA reads TGTGCCAGCACCAAAGACGACCTAGCGGGGCAGGAGACCCAGTACTTC.

The V and J genes are TRBV2 and TRBJ2-5, with D unclear. This CDR3 spans 13 amino acids. Germline V gene lookup returns CDR1 SNHLY and CDR2 FYNNEI. Trimming left V 4 bases short and J 4 bases short, with 10 bases between. The CDR3 coding sequence is TGTGCCAGCAGTGCTGACACCGTAGAGACCCAGTACTTC. This encodes CASSADTVETQYF. Together with reference TRBV2 and TRBJ2-5, the CDR3 gives the full variable domain: EPEVTQTPSHQVTQMGQEVILRCVPISNHLYFYWYRQILGQKVEFLVSFYNNEISEKSEIFDDQFSVERPDGSNFTLKIRSTKLEDSAMYFCASSADTVETQYFGPGTRLLVL.

The chain uses TRBV20-1 and TRBJ2-1; D gene ambiguous. Trimming removed 0 bases from V and 1 base from J, with 1 base in between. The CDR3 runs 12 residues. Germline V CDR1 and CDR2: DFQATT, SNEGSKA (reference sequence). In DNA form, the CDR3 reads TGCAGTGCTAGAGATTCCTACAATGAGCAGTTCTTC. Translating it yields CSARDSYNEQFF.

The CDR3 loop is CSARRGDEQFF. In DNA, the CDR3 is TGCAGTGCTCGTAGGGGTGATGAGCAGTTCTTC. The V call is TRBV20-1, the J call TRBJ2-1; possibly TRBD1 for D (5 bases). The germline gives CDR1 DFQATT, CDR2 SNEGSKA (reference sequence). CDR3 length equals 11 residues. V gave up 5 bases and J gave up 8 bases, with 10 bases separating them.

J is TRBJ2-1 and V is TRBV10-3, with a weak D call TRBD1 (6 bases). Deletions cut 8 bases from V and 7 bases from J, with 9 bases between. From germline, CDR1 is ENHRY and CDR2 SYGVKD. CDR3 size: 11 residues. This CDR3 reads CAIRDNNEQFF. Here the CDR3 DNA reads TGTGCCATCCGGGACAATAATGAGCAGTTCTTC.

The chain uses TRBV7-9 and TRBJ1-4; TRBD1 agrees at 8 bases. CDR1 and CDR2 (germline): SEHNR, FQNEAQ (reference sequence). J lost 6 bases, V lost 4 bases, and 4 bases had no gene match. The CDR3 spans 14 residues. CDR3 DNA sequence: TGTGCCAGCAGCTCGACAGGGGCTGATGAAAAACTGTTTTTT. Its protein is CASSSTGADEKLFF.

The rearrangement links TRBV20-1 to TRBJ1-5; 8 bases are a match to TRBD1. After removal of 2 bases from V and 7 bases from J, the junction contained 7 bases not matched to a gene. In germline, CDR1 is DFQATT, CDR2 SNEGSKA (reference sequence). CDR3 length: 14 residues. CDR3 bases: TGCAGTGCTAGATGGACAGGGTTGGGACAGCCCCAGCATTTT. Its translation is CSARWTGLGQPQHF.

This clonotype is medium-sized in the sample. CDR3 amino acids: CAISEPRGGETQYF. CDR3 DNA sequence: TGTGCCATCAGTGAACCTAGGGGTGGTGAGACCCAGTACTTC. The chain recombines TRBV10-3 with TRBJ2-5; perhaps TRBD1 as D (5 bases). The CDR3 covers 14 residues. Germline V lookup: CDR1 ENHRY, CDR2 SYGVKD. The V end was cut by 3 bases, the J end by 5 bases, with 13 bases between.

V usage is TRBV20-1 and J usage is TRBJ2-1, with D unresolved. The germline CDR1 and CDR2 sequences are DFQATT and SNEGSKA (reference sequence). The V end was cut by 7 bases, the J end by 5 bases, with 15 bases between. The CDR3 runs to 13 residues. The DNA for the CDR3 is TGCAGTGTTAGCCGTCCTAACCACAATGAGCAGTTCTTC. It translates to CSVSRPNHNEQFF.